One and the same sample provided the 15 T cell receptor beta chains below, sequenced in a study of technical replicates of blood from several donors. Assay: immunoSEQ multiplex PCR; the TCRdb copy retains only in-frame clones and omits some. The sample holds tens of thousands of clones, more than 75% seen once. Sequenced: PBMCs. The receptors come from a human donor in good health. Some clones in this sample may be carry-over from other donors' samples.

The V and J genes are TRBV11-2 and TRBJ2-5, with D possibly matching TRBD1 (6 bases). The length of the CDR3 is 17 residues. Between the trimmed V and J ends, which lost 5 bases and 2 bases, there was a span of 21 bases. Germline values: CDR1 SGHAT, CDR2 FQNNGV. The CDR3 DNA is TGTGCCAGCAGCCCAGGGGCCGCCCGTTCGGGGCAAGAGACCCAGTACTTC. Its protein is CASSPGAARSGQETQYF.

V usage is TRBV7-8 and J usage is TRBJ1-2, with 7 bases fitting TRBD1. This CDR3 contains 14 residues. Germline assignment: CDR1 SGHVS and CDR2 FQNEAQ. V was clipped by 5 bases and J by 11 bases; unmatched bases: 14. CDR3 amino acids: CASSRDRVTIGYTF. Here the CDR3 DNA reads TGTGCCAGCAGCAGAGACAGGGTCACGATTGGGTACACCTTC.

For the CDR3, the DNA is TGCAGCGCCTGGGGAGGGAGGTTGTACGGCTACACCTTC. It specifies CSAWGGRLYGYTF. This sequence joins TRBV29-1 and TRBJ1-2, with D unclear. The germline V and J ends were trimmed by 7 bases and 8 bases, with 20 bases remaining between them. Germline V gives CDR1 SQVTM, CDR2 ANQGSEA. The CDR3 has 13 amino acids.

V and J are TRBV29-1 and TRBJ1-5, with 10 nucleotides matching TRBD1. CDR3 length: 14 amino acids. Per the germline V gene, CDR1 is SQVTM and CDR2 is ANQGSEA. The ends lost 4 bases at V and 7 bases at J; junction bases unmatched: 7. The CDR3: CSVALGTGVQPQHF. The CDR3 DNA reads TGCAGCGTTGCCTTAGGGACAGGGGTACAGCCCCAGCATTTT.

This rearrangement joins TRBV11-2 to TRBJ2-7, with D possibly being TRBD1 (6 bases). The ends were cut back, 3 bases at V and 0 bases at J, with 12 bases in the middle. CDR3 size: 15 residues. The germline V gene encodes CDR1 SGHAT and CDR2 FQNNGV. CDR3 loop: CASSFSTGSSYEQYF. CDR3 coding DNA: TGTGCCAGCAGCTTCTCGACAGGTAGCTCCTACGAGCAGTACTTC.

The chain employs TRBV9 and TRBJ2-3; 7 bases map to TRBD1. This CDR3 comprises 16 residues. J lost 4 bases, V lost 4 bases, and 12 bases had no gene match. Germline loops: CDR1 SGDLS, CDR2 YYNGEE. CDR3 sequence: CASSPDLTGPPDTQYF. CDR3 nucleotide sequence: TGTGCCAGCAGCCCGGACCTGACAGGGCCCCCAGATACGCAGTATTTT.

This chain uses TRBV4-3 with TRBJ2-1, with TRBD1 as a possible D gene (6 bases). The V gene lost 5 bases and the J gene lost 8 bases, with 16 bases spanning the gap. Germline CDR1 LGHNA, CDR2 YSLEER. The CDR3 runs 14 residues. The CDR3 DNA sequence: TGCGCCAGCAGCAGAGACAGGTTGGTTTATGAGCAGTTCTTC. It is translated as CASSRDRLVYEQFF.

DNA of the CDR3: TGTGCCAGCAGCCGAAACCGACAGGGGGGGTCTTTCTTT. Translation: CASSRNRQGGSFF. The genes are TRBV11-2 and TRBJ1-1, with 9 bases aligning to TRBD1. CDR1 is SGHAT and CDR2 is FQNNGV in the germline V gene. Trimming removed 5 bases from V and 12 bases from J; junction bases left unmatched: 10. CDR3 size: 13 residues.

The chain carries TRBV5-4 and TRBJ2-7; TRBD1 matches at 7 bases. The ends lost 4 bases at V and 2 bases at J; junction bases unmatched: 9. The V gene's germline CDR1 is SGHNT and CDR2 YYREEE (reference sequence). The CDR3 consists of 15 residues. The CDR3: CASSRKSTGTYEQYF. For the CDR3, the DNA is TGTGCCAGCAGCCGGAAATCGACAGGGACCTACGAGCAGTACTTC.

The chain has TRBV4-3 and TRBJ1-2; D ambiguous. Germline CDR1 is LGHNA and CDR2 is YSLEER. This CDR3 has 15 residues. The V end was cut by 0 bases, the J end by 4 bases, with 12 bases between. The CDR3 coding sequence is TGCGCCAGCAGCCAAGATGGGCAGCTGGTCTATGGCTACACCTTC. Amino acid sequence: CASSQDGQLVYGYTF.

This chain joins TRBV4-3 and TRBJ2-2; possibly TRBD1 for D (5 bases). CDR1 and CDR2 (germline): LGHNA, YSLEER. Trimming removed 0 bases at V and 3 bases at J, with 8 bases between. The CDR3 consists of 15 residues. CDR3 bases: TGCGCCAGCAGCCAAGATGGCAGGGACACCGGGGAGCTGTTTTTT. Amino acid sequence: CASSQDGRDTGELFF.

This clone was found a few times. In nucleotides, the CDR3 is TGTGCCAGCTCCAGCGCTGGACTAGCGGGTAACAATGAGCAGTTCTTC. Protein: CASSSAGLAGNNEQFF. V is TRBV27 and J is TRBJ2-1; 11 bases are shared with TRBD2. The CDR3 extends over 16 amino acids. V shed 8 bases, J shed 5 bases, and the junction held 11 bases outside the gene matches. From germline, CDR1 is MNHEY and CDR2 SMNVEV (reference sequence).

The V gene is TRBV7-9, the J gene TRBJ2-2, with D possibly matching TRBD1 (6 bases). The CDR3 consists of 15 residues. Germline-derived CDR1 and CDR2 are SEHNR and FQNEAQ (reference sequence). V lost 2 bases and J 1 base, leaving 8 bases between the germline ends. The CDR3 DNA sequence: TGTGCCAGCAGCTTACCGGGACAGAACACCGGGGAGCTGTTTTTT. Residues: CASSLPGQNTGELFF.

This clone has only one observation. The J gene is TRBJ1-1, the V gene TRBV29-1; 7 bases are a match to TRBD1. Unmatched junction bases numbered 15, after V lost 7 bases and J lost 4 bases. The CDR3 consists of 15 residues. The germline V gene has CDR1 SQVTM and CDR2 ANQGSEA. The CDR3 nucleotides read TGCAGCGCCCGAGGCCCCCGACAGGGCGGCACTGAAGCTTTCTTT. It encodes CSARGPRQGGTEAFF.

The chain links TRBV7-9 to TRBJ2-7; 9 bases map to TRBD1. Germline CDR1 is SEHNR and CDR2 is FQNEAQ (reference sequence). With 3 bases clipped from V and 2 bases from J, the junction kept 8 bases outside the gene matches. The CDR3 sequence is 16 residues long. The CDR3 is CASSFPGTGTPYEQYF. The CDR3, as DNA: TGTGCCAGCAGCTTCCCCGGGACAGGGACCCCCTACGAGCAGTACTTC.